The T cell receptor (beta chain) described here comes from a study of blood T cell repertoires in COVID-19. About the research overall: The study drew acute and convalescent COVID-19 samples from the United States, Italy and Spain.

CDR1 and CDR2 (germline): SNHLY, FYNNEI. V lost 4 bases and J lost 15, with 16 bases in between. This CDR3 has 12 residues. In the original analysis: Nucleated cell number was recorded as an estimate derived from reference gene primer amplification. Some clones are missing from TCRdb's copy, which holds only in-frame ones; the method was immunoSEQ multiplex PCR. V and J calls and clone size are given by that table; D and trimming were obtained from the DNA. The table has about 140,000 clones, 85% to 90% seen once; the top ten hold about 11%. Participants, about 18 to 90 years old, spanned about 26 US areas.

This receptor was identified in a man aged 55 to 69 who had recovered from COVID-19. This chain connects TRBV2 to TRBJ2-1, with D perhaps TRBD2 (6 bases). Sequenced input: PBMCs or T cells enriched from blood (not recorded which). This CDR3 reads CASSAGTAKGFF. DNA of the CDR3: TGTGCCAGCAGTGCCGGGACTGCCAAGGGGTTCTTC.